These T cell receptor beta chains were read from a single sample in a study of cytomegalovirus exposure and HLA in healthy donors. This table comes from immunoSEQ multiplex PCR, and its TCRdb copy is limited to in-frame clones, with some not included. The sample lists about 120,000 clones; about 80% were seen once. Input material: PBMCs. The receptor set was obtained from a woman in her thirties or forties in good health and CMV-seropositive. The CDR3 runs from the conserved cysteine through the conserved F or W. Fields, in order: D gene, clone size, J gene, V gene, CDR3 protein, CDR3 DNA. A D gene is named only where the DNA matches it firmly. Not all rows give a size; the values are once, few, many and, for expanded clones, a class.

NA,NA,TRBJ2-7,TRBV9,CASSVIGSGEQYF,TGTGCCAGCAGCGTAATCGGATCAGGGGAGCAGTACTTC
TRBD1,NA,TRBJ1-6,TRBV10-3,CAISFGQDNSPLHF,TGTGCCATCAGTTTCGGACAGGATAATTCACCCCTCCACTTT
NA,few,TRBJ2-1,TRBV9,CASSSRTGSHDEQFF,TGTGCCAGCAGCTCTCGGACGGGATCCCACGATGAGCAGTTCTTC
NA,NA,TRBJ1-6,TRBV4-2,CASSQGIETDPRNSPLHF,TGTGCCAGCAGCCAAGGAATCGAGACAGACCCTCGGAATTCACCCCTCCACTTT
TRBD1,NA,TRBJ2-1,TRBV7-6,CASSLGVGGYERNEQFF,TGTGCCAGCAGCTTAGGGGTAGGGGGCTATGAGAGGAATGAGCAGTTCTTC
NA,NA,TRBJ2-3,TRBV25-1,CASSAQVNTDTQYF,TGTGCCAGCAGTGCGCAGGTCAACACAGATACGCAGTATTTT
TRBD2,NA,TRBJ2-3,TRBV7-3,CASSLSLAGTDTQYF,TGTGCCAGCAGCTTAAGCCTAGCGGGAACAGATACGCAGTATTTT
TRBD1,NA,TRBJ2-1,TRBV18,CASSPQQGAGTYNEQFF,TGTGCCAGCTCACCACAACAGGGGGCTGGGACCTACAATGAGCAGTTCTTC
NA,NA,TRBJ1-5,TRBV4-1,CASSPWGGAQPQHF,TGCGCCAGCAGCCCATGGGGGGGGGCTCAGCCCCAGCATTTT
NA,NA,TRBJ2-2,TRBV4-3,CASSLEYDRSNTGELFF,TGCGCCAGCAGCCTAGAGTACGACAGGTCGAACACCGGGGAGCTGTTTTTT
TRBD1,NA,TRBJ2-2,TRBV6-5,CASSYPGTGAGELFF,TGTGCCAGCAGTTACCCTGGGACAGGGGCTGGGGAGCTGTTTTTT
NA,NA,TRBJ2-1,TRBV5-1,CASSLDTKSYNEQFF,TGCGCCAGCAGCTTGGACACCAAATCCTACAATGAGCAGTTCTTC
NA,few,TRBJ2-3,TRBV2,CATKLAESTDTQYF,TGTGCCACCAAACTAGCTGAGAGCACAGATACGCAGTATTTT
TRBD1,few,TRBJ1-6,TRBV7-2,CASSTYRGAYNSPLHF,TGTGCCAGCAGCACCTACAGGGGAGCCTATAATTCACCCCTCCACTTT
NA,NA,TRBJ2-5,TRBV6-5,CASSPSRAQGTQYF,TGTGCCAGCAGTCCAAGCCGGGCTCAGGGGACCCAGTACTTC
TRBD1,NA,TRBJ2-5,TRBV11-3,CASSLGDSLQETQYF,TGTGCCAGCAGCTTAGGGGACAGCCTCCAAGAGACCCAGTACTTC
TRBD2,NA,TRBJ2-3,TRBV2,CASRAERGGRRADTQYF,TGTGCCAGCAGAGCGGAACGGGGGGGCCGAAGGGCAGATACGCAGTATTTT
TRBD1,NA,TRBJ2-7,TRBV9,CASSGAGGEQYF,TGTGCCAGCAGCGGGGCAGGGGGCGAGCAGTACTTC
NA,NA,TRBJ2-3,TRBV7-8,CASSEGFSTDTQYF,TGTGCCAGCTCGGAGGGGTTTAGCACAGATACGCAGTATTTT
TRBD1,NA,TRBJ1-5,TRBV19,CASSIPDRFQPQHF,TGTGCCAGTAGTATCCCGGACAGGTTTCAGCCCCAGCATTTT